The 4 T cell receptor beta chains reported below all come from one sample, sequenced in a study of blood T cell repertoires in COVID-19. TCRdb's copy holds only in-frame clones and misses some; the assay was immunoSEQ multiplex PCR. Of 350,000 to 450,000 clones listed, roughly 85% are singletons. Sequencing was performed on peripheral blood. The origin of the receptors is a woman in her late teens or twenties with acute or convalescent COVID-19.

V gene TRBV10-1 combines with J gene TRBJ1-1; TRBD1 matches at 8 bases. The CDR3 length is 15 residues. With V trimmed by 3 bases and J by 4 bases, 7 bases remained unmatched. CDR1 and CDR2 (germline): WNHNN, SYGVQD (reference sequence). The DNA for the CDR3 is TGCGCCAGCAGTGAATTCCAGGGGGCAGGCACTGAAGCTTTCTTT. Translated: CASSEFQGAGTEAFF.

The V gene is TRBV6-1, the J gene TRBJ1-2, with 10 positions matching TRBD1. With V trimmed by 2 bases and J by 9 bases, 6 bases remained unmatched. CDR1 is MNHNS, CDR2 SASEGT, per germline. The CDR3 has 14 amino acids. CDR3 protein: CASSEFRQGASYTF. As DNA, the CDR3 is TGTGCCAGCAGTGAATTCCGACAGGGGGCCAGCTACACCTTC.

As concerns this clone: A much larger clone lies one base from this, so it may be a read error. This sequence joins TRBV7-9 and TRBJ2-7; the D is unclear. V lost 3 bases and J 0 bases, leaving 9 bases between the germline ends. CDR1 is SEHNR, CDR2 FQNEAQ, per germline (reference sequence). CDR3 length: 14 residues. This CDR3 reads CASSLGRNSYEQYF. Written as DNA, the CDR3 is TGTGCCAGCAGCTTGGGCCGTAACTCCTACGAGCAGTACTTC.

This clone was recorded a few times. CDR3 DNA sequence: TGTGCCAGCAGTTACGGGTTAGCGGAGGGCAAAAACATTCAGTACTTC. As protein: CASSYGLAEGKNIQYF. The gene calls are TRBV6-2 or TRBV6-3 and TRBJ2-4; a weak D match, TRBD2 (6 bases). This CDR3 contains 16 residues. V gave up 2 bases and J gave up 3 bases, with 14 bases separating them. Germline V gene data show CDR1 as MNHEY and CDR2 as SVGEGT.